Presented here are 9 T cell receptor beta chains from one specimen sequenced in a study of OX40 agonist ivuxolimab in advanced cancers. TCRdb keeps only in-frame clones here, not all; method: immunoSEQ multiplex PCR. Of about 40,000 clones detected, 82% appear once; the ten largest clones hold under 2%. Material: CD4+ or CD8+ T cells sorted from blood, obtained in a trial of the OX40 agonist ivuxolimab. These receptors came from an adult with an advanced solid tumor such as melanoma, head and neck, liver or kidney cancer.

The J gene is TRBJ1-5, the V gene TRBV19; D remains ambiguous. The CDR3 is 18 residues long. Germline CDR1 and CDR2: LNHDA and SQIVND (reference sequence). V was shortened by 7 bases and J by 0 bases, with 22 bases between the two germline ends. CDR3 bases: TGTGCCAGTACCCCCACTCCTCCTGGCCTCTTTAGCAATCAGCCCCAGCATTTT. It translates to CASTPTPPGLFSNQPQHF.

V usage is TRBV5-4 and J usage is TRBJ1-3, with 10 bases lining up with TRBD1. V trimming: 4 bases; J trimming: 7 bases; junction bases outside the gene matches: 2. Germline CDR1 and CDR2: SGHNT and YYREEE (reference sequence). The CDR3 consists of 13 residues. CDR3 sequence reads: CASSKDRGNTIYF. Written as DNA, the CDR3 is TGTGCCAGCAGCAAGGACAGGGGGAACACCATATATTTT. Full variable domain (rest looked up from reference TRBV5-4 and TRBJ1-3): ETGVTQSPTHLIKTRGQQVTLRCSSQSGHNTVSWYQQALGQGPQFIFQYYREEENGRGNFPPRFSGLQFPNYSSELNVNALELDDSALYLCASSKDRGNTIYFGEGSWLTVV.

This rearrangement joins TRBV6-5 to TRBJ2-6; D unresolved. The CDR3 runs 14 residues. Germline CDR1 is MNHEY and CDR2 is SVGAGI. V gave up 5 bases and J gave up 0 bases, with 5 bases separating them. In DNA form, the CDR3 reads TGTGCCAGCAGTAAGTCCTCTGGGGCCAACGTCCTGACTTTC. This gives the protein CASSKSSGANVLTF.

The gene calls are TRBV19 and TRBJ1-5; TRBD1 is a possible D gene (6 bases). The CDR3 is 17 amino acids. CDR1 and CDR2 (germline): LNHDA, SQIVND (reference sequence). Trimming cost V 6 bases and J 0 bases, with 18 bases left between them. CDR3 sequence (DNA): TGTGCCAGTAGGACCGGGGGGGCTGGGTATAGCAATCAGCCCCAGCATTTT. Translating gives CASRTGGAGYSNQPQHF. Variable domain in full (rest from reference TRBV19 and TRBJ1-5): DGGITQSPKYLFRKEGQNVTLSCEQNLNHDAMYWYRQDPGQGLRLIYYSQIVNDFQKGDIAEGYSVSREKKESFPLTVTSAQKNPTAFYLCASRTGGAGYSNQPQHFGDGTRLSIL.

As regards this clone: This sample also contains other DNA sequences that code for the same CDR3. CDR3 protein: CASSQPGVLTEAFF. The CDR3 DNA is TGCGCCAGCAGCCAACCAGGGGTGCTCACTGAAGCTTTCTTT. The chain is built from TRBV4-3 and TRBJ1-1, with TRBD1 as a possible D gene (6 bases). Per the germline V gene, CDR1 is LGHNA and CDR2 is YSLEER. This CDR3 has 14 residues. Trimming removed 2 bases at V and 4 bases at J, with 11 bases between.

The chain uses TRBV11-2 and TRBJ2-1; D unresolved. This CDR3 has 14 amino acids. Germline CDR1 SGHAT, CDR2 FQNNGV. The V and J ends lost 1 base and 3 bases respectively, with 7 bases between them. The CDR3 DNA sequence: TGTGCCAGCAGCTTAGCGCAGGACTACAATGAGCAGTTCTTC. Protein: CASSLAQDYNEQFF.

As DNA, the CDR3 is TGCAGCGTGGGGGGGACAGGGGCCTATGGCTACACCTTC. Translation gives CSVGGTGAYGYTF. The V call is TRBV29-1, the J call TRBJ1-2, with 10 bases identical to TRBD1. The length of the CDR3 is 13 residues. The junction had 5 bases not matched to a gene; V was cut back by 6 bases and J by 4 bases. Per the germline V gene, CDR1 is SQVTM and CDR2 is ANQGSEA.

This clone appeared once. The rearrangement links TRBV7-2 to TRBJ2-5, with a tentative D call TRBD2 (6 bases). The ends were cut back, 5 bases at V and 5 bases at J, with 6 bases in the middle. Germline lookup yields CDR1 SGHTA and CDR2 FQGNSA. The CDR3 extends over 11 amino acids. The CDR3 DNA follows: TGTGCCAGCAGCGCGGGGGAGACCCAGTACTTC. Protein: CASSAGETQYF.

V and J are TRBV5-1 and TRBJ2-3; TRBD2 agrees at 11 bases. CDR1 is SGHRS, CDR2 YFSETQ, per germline. The CDR3 totals 18 residues. The V gene end was trimmed by 1 base and the J gene end by 0 bases; junction bases not matched to a gene: 7. The CDR3 reads CASSLFPTSGGSTDTQYF. CDR3 in DNA: TGCGCCAGCAGCTTGTTTCCAACTAGCGGGGGCAGCACAGATACGCAGTATTTT.